This TCR beta chain was captured by sequencing in a study of CD8 T cells in ankylosing spondylitis. Quantitative 5'-RACE was performed with molecular barcodes, and it yielded the TCR beta libraries. A single record per CDR3 protein comes from TCRdb applying MiXCR to the 5' RACE reads. The table records approximately 300,000 distinct CDR3 sequences, under 25% of them present only once. Study conclusions and caveats: In ankylosing spondylitis blood, a motif of several highly homologous TCR beta variants appeared characteristic. Peripheral blood held disease-linked clones only at relatively low frequency, and these were CD8+. Clones linked to disease were reported to show significant enrichment in matched ankylosing spondylitis synovial fluid.

The CDR3 runs to 16 residues. The germline V gene has CDR1 SNHLY and CDR2 FYNNEI. V was clipped by 3 bases and J by 0 bases, with 13 bases between them. A single count supports this clonotype. The antigen remains undetermined. This chain links TRBV2 with TRBJ2-3; a possible D gene is TRBD1 (6 bases). Sequenced material: blood, either unsorted or a sorted T cell fraction (not recorded which). This TCR came from a female donor with ankylosing spondylitis or in good health (not recorded which). Written as DNA, the CDR3 is TGTGCCAGCAGTGAGGGGGCGATAGCTAGCACAGATACGCAGTATTTT. It translates to CASSEGAIASTDTQYF.